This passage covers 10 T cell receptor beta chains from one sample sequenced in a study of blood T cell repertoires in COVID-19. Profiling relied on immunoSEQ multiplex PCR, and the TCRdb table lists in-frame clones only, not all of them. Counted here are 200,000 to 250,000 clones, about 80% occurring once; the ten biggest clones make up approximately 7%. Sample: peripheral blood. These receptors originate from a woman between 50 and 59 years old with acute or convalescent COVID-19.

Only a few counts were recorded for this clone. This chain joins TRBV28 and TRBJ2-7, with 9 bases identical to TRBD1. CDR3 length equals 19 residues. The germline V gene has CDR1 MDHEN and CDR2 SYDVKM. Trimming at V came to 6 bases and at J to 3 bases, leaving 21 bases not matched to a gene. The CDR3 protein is CASSPTSRDREPFFYEQYF. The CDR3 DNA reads TGTGCCAGCAGCCCAACGTCCCGGGACAGGGAACCATTCTTCTACGAGCAGTACTTC.

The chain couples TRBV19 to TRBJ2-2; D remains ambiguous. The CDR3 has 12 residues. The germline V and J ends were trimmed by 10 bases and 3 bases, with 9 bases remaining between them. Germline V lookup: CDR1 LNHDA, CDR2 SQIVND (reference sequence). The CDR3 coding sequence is TGTGCCACCAAAGGAGACACCGGGGAGCTGTTTTTT. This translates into CATKGDTGELFF.

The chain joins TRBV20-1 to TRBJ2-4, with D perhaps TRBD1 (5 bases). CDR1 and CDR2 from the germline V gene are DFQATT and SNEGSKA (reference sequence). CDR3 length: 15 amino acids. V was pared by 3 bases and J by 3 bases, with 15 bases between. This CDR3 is CSASYLGRVKNIQYF. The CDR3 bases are TGCAGTGCTAGTTATCTGGGCAGGGTCAAAAACATTCAGTACTTC.

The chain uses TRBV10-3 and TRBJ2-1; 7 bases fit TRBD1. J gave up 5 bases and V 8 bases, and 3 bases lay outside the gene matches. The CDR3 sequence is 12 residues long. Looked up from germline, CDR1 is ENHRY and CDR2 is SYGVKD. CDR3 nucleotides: TGTGCCATCGGGGGACAGAACAATGAGCAGTTCTTC. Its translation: CAIGGQNNEQFF.

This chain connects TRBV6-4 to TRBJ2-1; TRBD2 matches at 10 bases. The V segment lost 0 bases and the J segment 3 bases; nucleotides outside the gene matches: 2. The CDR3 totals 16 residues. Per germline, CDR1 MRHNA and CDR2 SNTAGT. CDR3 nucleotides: TGTGCCAGCAGTGACTCAGCGGGGGGGCTCTACAATGAGCAGTTCTTC. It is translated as CASSDSAGGLYNEQFF.

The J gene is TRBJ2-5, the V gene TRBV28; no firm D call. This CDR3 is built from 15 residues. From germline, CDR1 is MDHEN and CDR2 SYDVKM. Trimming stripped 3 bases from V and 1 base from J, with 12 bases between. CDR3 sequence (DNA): TGTGCCAGCAGTTTCTGGAGCGCTTCCCAAGAGACCCAGTACTTC. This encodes CASSFWSASQETQYF.

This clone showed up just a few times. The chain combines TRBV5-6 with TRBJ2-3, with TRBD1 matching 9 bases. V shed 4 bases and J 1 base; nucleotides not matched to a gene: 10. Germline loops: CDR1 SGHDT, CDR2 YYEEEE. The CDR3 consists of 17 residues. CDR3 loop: CASSQGQGSSGTDTQYF. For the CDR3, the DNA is TGTGCCAGCAGCCAGGGACAGGGTAGTTCTGGCACAGATACGCAGTATTTT.

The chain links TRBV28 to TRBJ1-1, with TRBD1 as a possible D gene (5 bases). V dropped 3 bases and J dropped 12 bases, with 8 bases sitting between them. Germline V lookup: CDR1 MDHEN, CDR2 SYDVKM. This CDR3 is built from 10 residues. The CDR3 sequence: CASSFGTTFF. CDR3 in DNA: TGTGCCAGCAGTTTCGGGACTACTTTCTTT.

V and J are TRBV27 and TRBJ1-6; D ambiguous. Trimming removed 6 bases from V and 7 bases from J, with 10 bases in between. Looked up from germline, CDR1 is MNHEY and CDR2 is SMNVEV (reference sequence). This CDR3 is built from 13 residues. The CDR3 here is CASSGVENSPLHF. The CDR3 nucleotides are TGTGCCAGCAGCGGGGTAGAGAATTCACCCCTCCACTTT.

The CDR3, as DNA: TGTGCCTCTCTTTCGGGGGGCTACACCTTC. Residues: CASLSGGYTF. This chain joins TRBV28 and TRBJ1-2; D is unclear. This CDR3 is built from 10 residues. Trimming took 11 bases from V and 8 from J, leaving 12 bases between them. Per germline, CDR1 MDHEN and CDR2 SYDVKM.